The rows below give T cell receptor beta chains drawn from one sample of a study of blood T cell repertoires in COVID-19. Using immunoSEQ multiplex PCR, the repertoire was profiled, and TCRdb retains in-frame clones only, with some absent. The table has roughly 260,000 clones, roughly nine tenths seen once. The sequencing input was peripheral blood. The receptors here all came from a man in his fifties or sixties who had recovered from COVID-19. Both conserved end residues are part of each CDR3. The order of the fields is CDR3 DNA, CDR3 protein, J gene, clone size, V gene, D gene. A D gene is named only where the DNA matches it firmly. Clone size appears in some rows only: once, few, many, or a class for an expanded clone.

TGTGCCACCAGCAGAGTATCGGGGGCAGGGAGGGGAGGAAACACCATATATTTT | CATSRVSGAGRGGNTIYF | TRBJ1-3 | NA | TRBV15 | NA
TGTGCCAGCAGTTACTCGAGACAGTGGAACACTGAAGCTTTCTTT | CASSYSRQWNTEAFF | TRBJ1-1 | NA | TRBV6-2/TRBV6-3 | NA
TGCGCCAGCAGCTTGGATTGGGGCCCACCTGAAGCTTTCTTT | CASSLDWGPPEAFF | TRBJ1-1 | NA | TRBV5-1 | NA
TGTGCCAGCAGTGTGTCAGGATTATATAGCAATCAGCCCCAGCATTTT | CASSVSGLYSNQPQHF | TRBJ1-5 | NA | TRBV6-1 | NA
TGTGCCAGCAGCCTAGGGACAGGGTATAATTCACCCCTCCACTTT | CASSLGTGYNSPLHF | TRBJ1-6 | NA | TRBV5-6 | TRBD1
TGTGCCAGCAGCGTAGACCTTGGGGGGTGGAACACCGGGGAGCTGTTTTTT | CASSVDLGGWNTGELFF | TRBJ2-2 | few | TRBV9 | NA
TGTGCCAGCAGCTTAAGGCGGGGGGGCCAAGAGACCCAGTACTTC | CASSLRRGGQETQYF | TRBJ2-5 | once | TRBV7-3 | TRBD2
TGTGCCAGTAGTATGGCCCGGAGCGGACTGACTGAAGCTTTCTTT | CASSMARSGLTEAFF | TRBJ1-1 | once | TRBV19 | NA
TGTGCCAGCAGCAGGGACATCGGGCAGTACTTC | CASSRDIGQYF | TRBJ2-7 | NA | TRBV7-2 | NA
TGTGCCAGCAGTTACCCGTCCAGCGGGGGGCAGGGTGAGCAGTTCTTC | CASSYPSSGGQGEQFF | TRBJ2-1 | NA | TRBV6-2/TRBV6-3 | TRBD2
TGTGCCAGTAGTAGTCCAGGGTTCCGTTCCTTCGATGGCTACACCTTC | CASSSPGFRSFDGYTF | TRBJ1-2 | NA | TRBV19 | NA
TGTGCCACCAGCAGAGACGCGGGGAGGCGGGCCTATGGCTACACCTTC | CATSRDAGRRAYGYTF | TRBJ1-2 | NA | TRBV15 | NA
TGTGCCACCAGTGAAAGCGGGATTATTCAGCCCCAGCATTTT | CATSESGIIQPQHF | TRBJ1-5 | NA | TRBV24-1 | NA